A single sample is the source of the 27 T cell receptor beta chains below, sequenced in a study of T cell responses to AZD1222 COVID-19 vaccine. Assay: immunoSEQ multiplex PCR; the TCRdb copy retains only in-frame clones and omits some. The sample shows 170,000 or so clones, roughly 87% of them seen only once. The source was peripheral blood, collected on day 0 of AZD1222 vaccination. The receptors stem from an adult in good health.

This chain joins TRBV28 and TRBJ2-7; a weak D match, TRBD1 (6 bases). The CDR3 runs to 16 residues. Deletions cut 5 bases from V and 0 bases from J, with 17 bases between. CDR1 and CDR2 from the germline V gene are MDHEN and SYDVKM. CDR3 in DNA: TGTGCCAGCAGTACCGCCCGTGGCAGGGGCTCCTACGAGCAGTACTTC. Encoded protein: CASSTARGRGSYEQYF.

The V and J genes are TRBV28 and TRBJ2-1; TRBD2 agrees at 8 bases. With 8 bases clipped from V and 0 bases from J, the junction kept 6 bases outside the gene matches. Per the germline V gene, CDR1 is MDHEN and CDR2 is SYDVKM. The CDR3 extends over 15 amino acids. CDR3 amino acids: CASRSSGSSYNEQFF. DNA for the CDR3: TGTGCCAGCCGATCAAGCGGGAGCTCCTACAATGAGCAGTTCTTC.

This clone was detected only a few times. CDR3 nucleotides: TGTGCCAGCAGCTTGGCGGGCTCAGATACGCAGTATTTT. Translation: CASSLAGSDTQYF. The chain is built from TRBV5-5 and TRBJ2-3; unclear D gene. The CDR3 runs 13 residues. Trimming took 0 bases from V and 4 from J, leaving 6 bases between them. Germline V gene lookup returns CDR1 SGHKS and CDR2 YYEKEE (reference sequence).

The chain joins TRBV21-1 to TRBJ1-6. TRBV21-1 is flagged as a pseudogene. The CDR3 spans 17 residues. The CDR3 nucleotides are TGTGCCAGCAGCAAAGAACGCGGTGGGGGGGTTACTTCACCCCTCCACTTT. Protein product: CASSKERGGGVTSPLHF.

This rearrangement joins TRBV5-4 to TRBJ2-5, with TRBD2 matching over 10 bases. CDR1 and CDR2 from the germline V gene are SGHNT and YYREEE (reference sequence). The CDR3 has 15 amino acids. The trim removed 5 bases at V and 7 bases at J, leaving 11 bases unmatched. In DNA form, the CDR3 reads TGTGCCAGCAGTTCTAAGCGGGAGGGCCTTGGGACCCAGTACTTC. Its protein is CASSSKREGLGTQYF.

CDR3 in amino acids: CASGVGLGASNEKLFF. CDR3 nucleotides: TGTGCCAGCGGGGTGGGCCTTGGGGCGAGTAATGAAAAACTGTTTTTT. This chain connects TRBV28 to TRBJ1-4, with D possibly matching TRBD1 (5 bases). This CDR3 comprises 16 residues. Germline V gene sequence: CDR1 MDHEN, CDR2 SYDVKM. V was cut by 8 bases and J by 4 bases, with 20 bases left in between. Complete variable domain (other parts from reference TRBV28 and TRBJ1-4): DVKVTQSSRYLVKRTGEKVFLECVQDMDHENMFWYRQDPGLGLRLIYFSYDVKMKEKGDIPEGYSVSREKKERFSLILESASTNQTSMYLCASGVGLGASNEKLFFGSGTQLSVL.

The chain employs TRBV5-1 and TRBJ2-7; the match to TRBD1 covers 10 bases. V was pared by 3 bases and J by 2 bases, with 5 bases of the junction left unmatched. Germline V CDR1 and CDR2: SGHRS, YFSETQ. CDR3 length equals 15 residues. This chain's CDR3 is CASSSGQGLTYEQYF. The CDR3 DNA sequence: TGCGCCAGCAGCTCGGGACAGGGGTTGACCTACGAGCAGTACTTC.

This chain's CDR3 is CASSFYSGTDTQYF. CDR3 in DNA: TGTGCCAGCAGCTTCTATAGCGGCACAGATACGCAGTATTTT. This rearrangement joins TRBV7-2 to TRBJ2-3; D may be TRBD2 (5 bases). Trimming removed 3 bases from V and 1 base from J, with 8 bases in between. This CDR3 is built from 14 residues. From germline, CDR1 is SGHTA and CDR2 FQGNSA.

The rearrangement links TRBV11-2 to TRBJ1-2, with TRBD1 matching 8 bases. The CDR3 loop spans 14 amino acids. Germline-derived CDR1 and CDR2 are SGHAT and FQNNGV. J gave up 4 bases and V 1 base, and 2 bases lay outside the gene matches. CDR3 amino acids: CASSLVDRGYGYTF. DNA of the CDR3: TGTGCCAGCAGCTTAGTCGACAGGGGCTATGGCTACACCTTC.

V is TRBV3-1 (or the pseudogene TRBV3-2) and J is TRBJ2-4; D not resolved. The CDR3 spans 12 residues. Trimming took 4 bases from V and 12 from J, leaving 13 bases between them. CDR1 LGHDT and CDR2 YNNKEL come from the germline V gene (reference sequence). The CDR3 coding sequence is TGTGCCAGCAGCCCCCGTGCTGGGTATCAGTACTTC. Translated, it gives CASSPRAGYQYF.

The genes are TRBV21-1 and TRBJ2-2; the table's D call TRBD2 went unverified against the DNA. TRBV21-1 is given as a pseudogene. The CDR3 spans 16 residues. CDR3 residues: CASSGRTSEYTGELFF. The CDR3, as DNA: TGTGCCAGCAGCGGGCGGACTAGCGAGTACACCGGGGAGCTGTTTTTT.

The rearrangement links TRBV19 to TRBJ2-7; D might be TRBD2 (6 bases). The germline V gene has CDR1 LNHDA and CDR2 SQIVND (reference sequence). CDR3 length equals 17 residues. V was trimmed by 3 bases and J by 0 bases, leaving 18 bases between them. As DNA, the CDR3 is TGTGCCAGTAGTATCTCGGTTGGCGGGGCCGTCTCCTACGAGCAGTACTTC. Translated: CASSISVGGAVSYEQYF. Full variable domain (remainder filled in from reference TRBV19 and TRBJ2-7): DGGITQSPKYLFRKEGQNVTLSCEQNLNHDAMYWYRQDPGQGLRLIYYSQIVNDFQKGDIAEGYSVSREKKESFPLTVTSAQKNPTAFYLCASSISVGGAVSYEQYFGPGTRLTVT.

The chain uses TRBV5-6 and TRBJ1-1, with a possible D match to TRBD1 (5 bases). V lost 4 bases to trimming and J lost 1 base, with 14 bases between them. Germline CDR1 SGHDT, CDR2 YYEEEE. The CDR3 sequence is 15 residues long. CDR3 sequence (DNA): TGTGCCAGCAGCCCCCCCGGACACCCGAACACTGAAGCTTTCTTT. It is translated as CASSPPGHPNTEAFF.

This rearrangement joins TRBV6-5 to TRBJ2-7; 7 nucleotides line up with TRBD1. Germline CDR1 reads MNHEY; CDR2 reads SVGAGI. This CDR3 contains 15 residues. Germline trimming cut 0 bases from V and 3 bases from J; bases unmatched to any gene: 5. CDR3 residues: CASSYSLAGGYEQYF. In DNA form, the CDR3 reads TGTGCCAGCAGTTACTCCCTCGCAGGGGGCTACGAGCAGTACTTC.

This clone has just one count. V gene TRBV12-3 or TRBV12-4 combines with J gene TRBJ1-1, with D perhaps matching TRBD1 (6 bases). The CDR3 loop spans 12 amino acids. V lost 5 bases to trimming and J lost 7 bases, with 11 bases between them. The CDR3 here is CASSPGQYEAFF. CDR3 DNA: TGTGCCAGCAGTCCCGGACAGTATGAAGCTTTCTTT.

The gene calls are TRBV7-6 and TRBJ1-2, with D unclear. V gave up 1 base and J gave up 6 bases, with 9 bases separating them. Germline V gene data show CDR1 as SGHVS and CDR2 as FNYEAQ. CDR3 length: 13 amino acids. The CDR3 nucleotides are TGTGCCAGCAGCTTAGGCGGGTCGGATGGCTACACCTTC. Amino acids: CASSLGGSDGYTF.

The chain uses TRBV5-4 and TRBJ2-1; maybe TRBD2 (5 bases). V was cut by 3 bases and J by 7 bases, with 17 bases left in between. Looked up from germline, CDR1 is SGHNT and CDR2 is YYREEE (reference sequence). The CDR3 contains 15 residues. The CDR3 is CASSWELVEVNEQFF. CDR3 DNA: TGTGCCAGCAGCTGGGAGTTGGTAGAAGTTAATGAGCAGTTCTTC.

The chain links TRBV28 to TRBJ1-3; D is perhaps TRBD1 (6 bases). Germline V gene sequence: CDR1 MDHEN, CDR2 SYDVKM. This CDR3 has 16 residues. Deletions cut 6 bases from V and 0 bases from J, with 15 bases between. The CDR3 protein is CASRPRGFTSGNTIYF. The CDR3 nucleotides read TGTGCCAGCAGACCGAGGGGGTTTACCTCTGGAAACACCATATATTTT.

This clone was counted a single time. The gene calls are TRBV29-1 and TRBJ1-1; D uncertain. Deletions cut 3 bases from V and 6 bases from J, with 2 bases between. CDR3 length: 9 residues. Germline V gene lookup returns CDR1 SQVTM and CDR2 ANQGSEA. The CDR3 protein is CSVDSEAFF. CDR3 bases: TGCAGCGTTGATTCTGAAGCTTTCTTT. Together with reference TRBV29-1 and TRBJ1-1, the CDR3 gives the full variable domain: SAVISQKPSRDICQRGTSLTIQCQVDSQVTMMFWYRQQPGQSLTLIATANQGSEATYESGFVIDKFPISRPNLTFSTLTVSNMSPEDSSIYLCSVDSEAFFGQGTRLTVV.

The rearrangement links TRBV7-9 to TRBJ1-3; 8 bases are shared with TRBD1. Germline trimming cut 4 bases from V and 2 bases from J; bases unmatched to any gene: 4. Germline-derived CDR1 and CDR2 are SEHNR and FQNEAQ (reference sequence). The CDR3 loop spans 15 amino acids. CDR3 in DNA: TGTGCCAGCAGCTCCAGGGGGCATACTGGAAACACCATATATTTT. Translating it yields CASSSRGHTGNTIYF.

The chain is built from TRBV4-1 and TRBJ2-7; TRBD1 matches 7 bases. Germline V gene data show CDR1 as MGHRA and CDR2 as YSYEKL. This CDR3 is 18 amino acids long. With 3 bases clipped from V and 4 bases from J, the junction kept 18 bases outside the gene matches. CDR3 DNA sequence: TGCGCCAGCAGCCATTGGACAGGCGTGGACGGACTGTTGTACGAGCAGTACTTC. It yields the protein CASSHWTGVDGLLYEQYF.

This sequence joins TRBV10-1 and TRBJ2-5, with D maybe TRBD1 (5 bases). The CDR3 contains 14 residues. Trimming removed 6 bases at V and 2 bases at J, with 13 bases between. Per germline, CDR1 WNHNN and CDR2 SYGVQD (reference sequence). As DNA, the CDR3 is TGCGCCAGCAGCCCGACAGTTAATCAAGAGACCCAGTACTTC. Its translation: CASSPTVNQETQYF.

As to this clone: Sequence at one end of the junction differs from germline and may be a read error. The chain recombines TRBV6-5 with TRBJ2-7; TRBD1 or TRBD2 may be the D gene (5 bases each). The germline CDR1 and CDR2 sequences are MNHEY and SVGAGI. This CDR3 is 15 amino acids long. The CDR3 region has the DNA TGTGCCAGCAGTGACTCTGGGACCACCTCCTACGAGCAGTACTTC. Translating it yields CASSDSGTTSYEQYF.

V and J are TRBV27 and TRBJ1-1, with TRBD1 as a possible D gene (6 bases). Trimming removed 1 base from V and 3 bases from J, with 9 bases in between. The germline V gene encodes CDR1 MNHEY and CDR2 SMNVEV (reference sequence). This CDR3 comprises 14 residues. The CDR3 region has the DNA TGTGCCAGCAGTTTATACAGGGCTGACACTGAAGCTTTCTTT. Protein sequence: CASSLYRADTEAFF.

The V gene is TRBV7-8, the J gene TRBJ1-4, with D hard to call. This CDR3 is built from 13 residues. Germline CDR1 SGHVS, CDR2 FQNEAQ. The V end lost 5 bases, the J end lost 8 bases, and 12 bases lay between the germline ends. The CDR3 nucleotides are TGTGCCAGCAGCGCCCGCGGGCAGGAAAAACTGTTTTTT. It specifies CASSARGQEKLFF.

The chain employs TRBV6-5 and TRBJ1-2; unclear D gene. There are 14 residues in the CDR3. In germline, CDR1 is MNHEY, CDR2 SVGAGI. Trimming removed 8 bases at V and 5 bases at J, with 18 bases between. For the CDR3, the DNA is TGTGCCAGCGGTCAGGTGGCAGGTCGGTATGGCTACACCTTC. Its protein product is CASGQVAGRYGYTF.

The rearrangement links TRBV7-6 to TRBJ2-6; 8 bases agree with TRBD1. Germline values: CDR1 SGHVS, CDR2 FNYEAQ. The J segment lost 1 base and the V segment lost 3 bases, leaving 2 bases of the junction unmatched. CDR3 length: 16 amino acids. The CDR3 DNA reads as TGTGCCAGCAGCTTCAACAGGGGGTCTGGGGCCAACGTCCTGACTTTC. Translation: CASSFNRGSGANVLTF. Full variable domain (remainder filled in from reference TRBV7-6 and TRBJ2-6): GAGVSQSPRYKVTKRGQDVALRCDPISGHVSLYWYRQALGQGPEFLTYFNYEAQQDKSGLPNDRFSAERPEGSISTLTIQRTEQRDSAMYRCASSFNRGSGANVLTFGAGSRLTVL.